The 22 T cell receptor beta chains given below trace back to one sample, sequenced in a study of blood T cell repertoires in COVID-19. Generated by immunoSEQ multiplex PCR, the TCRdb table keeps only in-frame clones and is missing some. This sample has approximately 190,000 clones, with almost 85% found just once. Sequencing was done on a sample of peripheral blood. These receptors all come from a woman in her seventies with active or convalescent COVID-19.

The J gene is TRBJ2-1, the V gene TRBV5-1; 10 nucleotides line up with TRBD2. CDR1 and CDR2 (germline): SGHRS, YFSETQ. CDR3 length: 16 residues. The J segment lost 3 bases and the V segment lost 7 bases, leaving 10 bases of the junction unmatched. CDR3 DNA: TGCGCCAGCCTCCTCACTAGCGGGACCAACTACAATGAGCAGTTCTTC. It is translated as CASLLTSGTNYNEQFF.

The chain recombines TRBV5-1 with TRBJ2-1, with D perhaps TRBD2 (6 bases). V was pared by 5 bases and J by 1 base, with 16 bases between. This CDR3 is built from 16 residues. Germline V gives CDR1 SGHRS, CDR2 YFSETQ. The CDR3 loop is CASRNMRGVSYNEQFF. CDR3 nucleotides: TGCGCCAGCAGAAATATGCGCGGGGTATCCTACAATGAGCAGTTCTTC.

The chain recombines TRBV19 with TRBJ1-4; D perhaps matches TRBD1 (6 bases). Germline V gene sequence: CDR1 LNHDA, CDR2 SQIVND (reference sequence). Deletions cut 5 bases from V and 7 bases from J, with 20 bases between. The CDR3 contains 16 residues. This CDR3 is CASSPTTGLMVEKLFF. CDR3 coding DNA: TGTGCCAGTAGTCCCACGACAGGTTTAATGGTTGAAAAACTGTTTTTT.

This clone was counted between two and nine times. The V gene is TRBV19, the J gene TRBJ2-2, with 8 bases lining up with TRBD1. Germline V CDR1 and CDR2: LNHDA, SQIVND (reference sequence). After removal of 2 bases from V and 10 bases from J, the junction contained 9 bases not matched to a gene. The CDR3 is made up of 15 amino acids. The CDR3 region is CASSILWQGAVELFF. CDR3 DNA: TGTGCCAGTAGTATACTATGGCAGGGGGCGGTGGAGCTGTTTTTT.

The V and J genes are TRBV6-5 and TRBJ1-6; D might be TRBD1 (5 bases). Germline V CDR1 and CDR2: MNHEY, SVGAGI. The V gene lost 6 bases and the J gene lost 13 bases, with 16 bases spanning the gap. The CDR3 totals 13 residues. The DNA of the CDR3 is TGTGCCAGCAGGGACACCGATGGAGTCCCCCTCCACTTT. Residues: CASRDTDGVPLHF.

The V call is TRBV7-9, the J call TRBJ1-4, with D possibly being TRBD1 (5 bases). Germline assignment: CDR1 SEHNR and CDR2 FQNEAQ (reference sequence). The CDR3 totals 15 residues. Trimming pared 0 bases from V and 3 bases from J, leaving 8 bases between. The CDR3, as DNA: TGTGCCAGCAGCTTAGCGGGGGGAGCTAATGAAAAACTGTTTTTT. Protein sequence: CASSLAGGANEKLFF.

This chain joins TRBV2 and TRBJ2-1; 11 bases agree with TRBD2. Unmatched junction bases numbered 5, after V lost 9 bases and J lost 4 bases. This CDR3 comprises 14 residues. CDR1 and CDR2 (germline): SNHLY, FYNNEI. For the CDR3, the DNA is TGTGCCAGTACGACTAGCGGGGTGTACAATGAGCAGTTCTTC. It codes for CASTTSGVYNEQFF.

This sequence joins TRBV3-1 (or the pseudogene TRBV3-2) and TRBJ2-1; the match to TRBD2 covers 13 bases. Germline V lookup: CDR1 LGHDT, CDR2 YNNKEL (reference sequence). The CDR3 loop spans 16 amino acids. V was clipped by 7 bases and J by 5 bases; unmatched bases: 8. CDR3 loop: CASNRLAGGSHNEQFF. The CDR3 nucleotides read TGTGCCAGCAACCGACTAGCGGGAGGAAGCCACAATGAGCAGTTCTTC.

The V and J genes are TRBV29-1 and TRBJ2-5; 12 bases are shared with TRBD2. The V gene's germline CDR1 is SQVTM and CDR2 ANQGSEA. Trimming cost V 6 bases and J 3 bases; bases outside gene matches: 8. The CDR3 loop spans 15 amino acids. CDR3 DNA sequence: TGCAGCGTCGGGGGGACTAGCGGGCGTGAAGAGACCCAGTACTTC. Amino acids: CSVGGTSGREETQYF. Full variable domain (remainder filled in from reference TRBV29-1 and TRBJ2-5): SAVISQKPSRDICQRGTSLTIQCQVDSQVTMMFWYRQQPGQSLTLIATANQGSEATYESGFVIDKFPISRPNLTFSTLTVSNMSPEDSSIYLCSVGGTSGREETQYFGPGTRLLVL.

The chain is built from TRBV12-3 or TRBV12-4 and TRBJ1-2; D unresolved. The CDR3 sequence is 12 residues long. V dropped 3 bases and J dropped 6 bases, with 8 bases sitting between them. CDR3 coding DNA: TGTGCCAGCAGTTTCCGGGGAAATGGCTACACCTTC. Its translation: CASSFRGNGYTF.

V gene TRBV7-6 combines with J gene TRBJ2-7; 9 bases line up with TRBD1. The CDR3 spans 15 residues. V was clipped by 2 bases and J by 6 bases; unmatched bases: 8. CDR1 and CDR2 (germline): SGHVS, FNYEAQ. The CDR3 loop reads CASSLRRDRASEQYF. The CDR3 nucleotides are TGTGCCAGCAGCTTACGCCGGGACAGGGCATCCGAGCAGTACTTC.

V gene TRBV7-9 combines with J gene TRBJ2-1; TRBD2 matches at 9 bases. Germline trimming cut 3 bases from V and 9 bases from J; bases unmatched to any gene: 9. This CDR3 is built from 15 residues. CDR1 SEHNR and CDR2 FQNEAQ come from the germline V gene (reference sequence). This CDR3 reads CASSFIAGEGGEQFF. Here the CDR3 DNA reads TGTGCCAGCAGCTTCATAGCGGGAGAAGGAGGTGAGCAGTTCTTC.

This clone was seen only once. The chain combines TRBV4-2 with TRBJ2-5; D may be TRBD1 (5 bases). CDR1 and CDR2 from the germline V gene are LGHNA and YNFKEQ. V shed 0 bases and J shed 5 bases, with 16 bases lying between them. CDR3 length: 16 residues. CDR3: CASSQEPVAGYETQYF. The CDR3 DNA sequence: TGTGCCAGCAGCCAAGAGCCCGTGGCAGGGTATGAGACCCAGTACTTC.

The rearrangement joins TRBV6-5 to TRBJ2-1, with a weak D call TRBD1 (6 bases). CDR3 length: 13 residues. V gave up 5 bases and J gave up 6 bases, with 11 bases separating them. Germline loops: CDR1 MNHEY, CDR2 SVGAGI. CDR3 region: CASSTQGINEQFF. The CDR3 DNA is TGTGCCAGCAGTACACAGGGTATCAATGAGCAGTTCTTC.

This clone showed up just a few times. The CDR3 is CASSISTGGLAEAFF. The CDR3 DNA reads TGTGCCAGTAGTATATCCACAGGGGGCTTAGCTGAAGCTTTCTTT. The chain combines TRBV19 with TRBJ1-1; 9 bases agree with TRBD1. CDR3 size: 15 residues. V was clipped by 2 bases and J by 6 bases; unmatched bases: 7. The germline V gene encodes CDR1 LNHDA and CDR2 SQIVND (reference sequence).

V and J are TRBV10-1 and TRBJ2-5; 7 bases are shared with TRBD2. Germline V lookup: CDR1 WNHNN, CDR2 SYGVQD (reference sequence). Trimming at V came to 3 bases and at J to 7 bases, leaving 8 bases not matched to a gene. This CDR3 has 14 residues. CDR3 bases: TGCGCCAGCAGTGATGGGCTCCGCGGGGGGACCCAGTACTTC. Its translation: CASSDGLRGGTQYF.

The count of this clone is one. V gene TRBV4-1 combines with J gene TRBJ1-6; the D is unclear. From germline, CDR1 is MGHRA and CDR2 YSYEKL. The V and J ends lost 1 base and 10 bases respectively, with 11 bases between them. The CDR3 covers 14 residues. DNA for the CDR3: TGCGCCAGCAGCCAAGCCGGGAGTCACTCACCCCTCCACTTT. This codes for CASSQAGSHSPLHF.

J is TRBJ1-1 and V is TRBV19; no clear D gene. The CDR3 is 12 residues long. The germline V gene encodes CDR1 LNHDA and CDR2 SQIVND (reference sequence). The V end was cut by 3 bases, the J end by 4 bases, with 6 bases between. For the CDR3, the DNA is TGTGCCAGTAGTATCGGAGTCACTGAAGCTTTCTTT. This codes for CASSIGVTEAFF.

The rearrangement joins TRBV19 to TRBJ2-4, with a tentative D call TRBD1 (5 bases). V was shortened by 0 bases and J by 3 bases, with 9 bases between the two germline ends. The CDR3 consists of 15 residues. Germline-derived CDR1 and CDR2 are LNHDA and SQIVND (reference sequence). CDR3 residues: CASSIEGAGKNIQYF. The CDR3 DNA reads TGTGCCAGTAGTATAGAAGGGGCTGGCAAAAACATTCAGTACTTC.

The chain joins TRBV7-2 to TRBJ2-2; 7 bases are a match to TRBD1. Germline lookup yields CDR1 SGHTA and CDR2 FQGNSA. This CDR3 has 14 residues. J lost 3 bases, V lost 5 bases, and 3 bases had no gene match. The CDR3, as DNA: TGTGCCAGCAGCCGGGACAGTCACACCGGGGAGCTGTTTTTT. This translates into CASSRDSHTGELFF.

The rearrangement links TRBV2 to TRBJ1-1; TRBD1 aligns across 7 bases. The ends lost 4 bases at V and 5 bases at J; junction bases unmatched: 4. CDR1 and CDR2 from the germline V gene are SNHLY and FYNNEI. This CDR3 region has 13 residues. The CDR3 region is CASSGQGGTEAFF. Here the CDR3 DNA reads TGTGCCAGCAGTGGACAGGGAGGTACTGAAGCTTTCTTT.

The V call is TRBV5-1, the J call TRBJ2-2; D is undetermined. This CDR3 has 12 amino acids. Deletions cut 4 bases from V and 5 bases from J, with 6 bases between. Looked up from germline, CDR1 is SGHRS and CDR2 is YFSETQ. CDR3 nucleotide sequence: TGCGCCAGCAGCCTACAGACCGGGGAGCTGTTTTTT. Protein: CASSLQTGELFF.